The source of this T cell receptor (beta chain) is a study of blood T cell repertoires in COVID-19. About the research overall: Samples representing acute and convalescent COVID-19 were sourced from the United States, Italy and Spain. In each case, the material was cDNA or gDNA derived from T cells, B-cell-depleted T cells, or PBMCs.

Per germline, CDR1 SGHKS and CDR2 YYEKEE (reference sequence). The V and J ends lost 0 bases and 5 bases, in that order; junction bases with no gene match: 5. The CDR3 sequence is 15 residues long. Per the original data handling: Amplified reference gene primers provided the basis for estimating nucleated cell counts. TCRdb keeps only in-frame clones here, not all; method: immunoSEQ multiplex PCR. That table gives V, J and clone size, and the DNA gave D and trimming. The top ten hold roughly 12% of the sample, which has fewer than 150,000 clones, approximately 84% seen once. The specimen was peripheral blood. This receptor was obtained from a human donor in a cohort sampled during active COVID-19. The rearrangement joins TRBV5-5 to TRBJ2-1; 7 bases are shared with TRBD2. The CDR3 spells CASSLVGGFNNEQFF. The CDR3 DNA reads TGTGCCAGCAGCTTGGTCGGGGGGTTTAACAATGAGCAGTTCTTC.